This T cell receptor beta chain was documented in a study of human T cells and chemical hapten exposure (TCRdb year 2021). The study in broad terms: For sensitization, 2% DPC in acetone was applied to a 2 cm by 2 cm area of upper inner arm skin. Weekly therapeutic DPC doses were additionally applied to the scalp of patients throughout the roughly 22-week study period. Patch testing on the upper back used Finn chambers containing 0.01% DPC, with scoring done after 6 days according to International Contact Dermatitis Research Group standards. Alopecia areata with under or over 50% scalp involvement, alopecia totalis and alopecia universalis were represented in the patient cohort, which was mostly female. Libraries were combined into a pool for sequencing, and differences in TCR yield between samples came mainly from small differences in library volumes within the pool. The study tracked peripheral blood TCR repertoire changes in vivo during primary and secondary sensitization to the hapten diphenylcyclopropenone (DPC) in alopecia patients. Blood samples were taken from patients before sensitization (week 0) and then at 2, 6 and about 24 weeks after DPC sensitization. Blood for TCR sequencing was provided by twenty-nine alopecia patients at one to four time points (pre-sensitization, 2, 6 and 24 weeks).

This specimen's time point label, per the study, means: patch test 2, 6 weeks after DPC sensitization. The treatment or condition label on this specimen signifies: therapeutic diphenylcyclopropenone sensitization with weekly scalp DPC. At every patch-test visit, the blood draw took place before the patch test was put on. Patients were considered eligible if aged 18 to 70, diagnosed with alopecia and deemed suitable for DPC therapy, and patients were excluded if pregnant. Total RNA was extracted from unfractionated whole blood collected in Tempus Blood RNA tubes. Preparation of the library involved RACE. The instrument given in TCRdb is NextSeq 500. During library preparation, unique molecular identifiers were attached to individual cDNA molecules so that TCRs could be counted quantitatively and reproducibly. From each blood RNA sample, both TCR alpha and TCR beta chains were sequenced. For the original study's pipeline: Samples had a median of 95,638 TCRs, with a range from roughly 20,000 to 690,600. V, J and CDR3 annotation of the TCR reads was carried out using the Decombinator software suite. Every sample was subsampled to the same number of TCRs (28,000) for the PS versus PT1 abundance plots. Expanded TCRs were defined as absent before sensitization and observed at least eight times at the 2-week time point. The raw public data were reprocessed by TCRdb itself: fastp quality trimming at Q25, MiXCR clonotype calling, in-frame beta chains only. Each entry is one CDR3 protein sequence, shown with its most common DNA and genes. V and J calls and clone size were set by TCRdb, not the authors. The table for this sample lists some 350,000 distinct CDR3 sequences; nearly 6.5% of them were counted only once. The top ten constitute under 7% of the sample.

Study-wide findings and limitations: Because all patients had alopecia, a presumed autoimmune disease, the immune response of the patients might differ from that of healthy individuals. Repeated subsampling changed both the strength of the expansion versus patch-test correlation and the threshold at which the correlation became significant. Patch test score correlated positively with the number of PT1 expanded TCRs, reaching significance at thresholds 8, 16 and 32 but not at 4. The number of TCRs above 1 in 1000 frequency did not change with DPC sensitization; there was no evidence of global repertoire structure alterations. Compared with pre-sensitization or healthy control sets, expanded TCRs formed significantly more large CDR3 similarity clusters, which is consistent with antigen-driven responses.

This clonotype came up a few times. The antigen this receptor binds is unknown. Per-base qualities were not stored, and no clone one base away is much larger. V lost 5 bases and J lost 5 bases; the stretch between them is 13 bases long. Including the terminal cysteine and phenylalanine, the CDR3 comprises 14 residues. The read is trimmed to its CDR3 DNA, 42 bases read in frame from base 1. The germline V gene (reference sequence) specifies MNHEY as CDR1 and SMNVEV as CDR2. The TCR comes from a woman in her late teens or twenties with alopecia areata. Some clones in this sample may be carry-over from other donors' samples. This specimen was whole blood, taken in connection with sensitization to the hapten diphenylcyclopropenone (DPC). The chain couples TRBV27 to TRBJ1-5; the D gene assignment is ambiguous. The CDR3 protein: CASSPPGGHQPQHF. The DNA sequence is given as TGTGCCAGCAGTCCGCCCGGCGGTCATCAGCCCCAGCATTTT.